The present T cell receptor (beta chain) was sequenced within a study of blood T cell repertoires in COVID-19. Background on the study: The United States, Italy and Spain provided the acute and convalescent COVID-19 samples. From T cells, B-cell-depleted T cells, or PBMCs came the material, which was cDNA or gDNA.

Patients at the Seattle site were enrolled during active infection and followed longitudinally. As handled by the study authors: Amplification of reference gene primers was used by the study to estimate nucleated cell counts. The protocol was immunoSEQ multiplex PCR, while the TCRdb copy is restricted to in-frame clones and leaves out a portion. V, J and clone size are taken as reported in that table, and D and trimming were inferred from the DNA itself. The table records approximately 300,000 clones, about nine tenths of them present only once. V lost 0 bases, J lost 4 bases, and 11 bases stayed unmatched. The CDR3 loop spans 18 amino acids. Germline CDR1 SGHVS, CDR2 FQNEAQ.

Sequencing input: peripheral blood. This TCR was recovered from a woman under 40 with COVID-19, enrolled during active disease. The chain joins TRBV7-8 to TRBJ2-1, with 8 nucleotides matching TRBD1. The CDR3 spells CASSLAGQGSGLYNEQFF. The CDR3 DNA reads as TGTGCCAGCAGCTTAGCCGGACAGGGAAGTGGGCTATACAATGAGCAGTTCTTC. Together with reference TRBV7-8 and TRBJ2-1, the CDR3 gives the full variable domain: GAGVSQSPRYKVAKRGQDVALRCDPISGHVSLFWYQQALGQGPEFLTYFQNEAQLDKSGLPSDRFFAERPEGSVSTLKIQRTQQEDSAVYLCASSLAGQGSGLYNEQFFGPGTRLTVL.